Following are 10 T cell receptor beta chains from one sample sequenced in a study of blood T cell repertoires in COVID-19. Repertoires were generated with immunoSEQ multiplex PCR, while TCRdb's copy carries only in-frame clones and drops some. The sample has some 60,000 clones, about four fifths seen once. Input material: peripheral blood. The receptors here all came from a woman older than 75 with acute or convalescent COVID-19.

This chain uses TRBV6-5 with TRBJ1-3, with D perhaps matching TRBD1 (6 bases). V was trimmed by 2 bases and J by 8 bases, leaving 19 bases between them. Per germline, CDR1 MNHEY and CDR2 SVGAGI. This CDR3 is 16 amino acids long. CDR3 nucleotide sequence: TGTGCCAGCAGTTACCTGGCTGCCGGACAGAGAGACACCATATATTTT. Encoded protein: CASSYLAAGQRDTIYF.

The V and J genes are TRBV5-1 and TRBJ2-7; 11 bases match TRBD2. J gave up 5 bases and V 4 bases, and 11 bases lay outside the gene matches. The CDR3 is made up of 16 amino acids. Germline values: CDR1 SGHRS, CDR2 YFSETQ. The CDR3, as DNA: TGCGCCAGCAGCCCGGGGTTTAGCGGGAGGGCCCACGAGCAGTACTTC. Its translation is CASSPGFSGRAHEQYF.

The rearrangement links TRBV11-2 to TRBJ2-7; 13 bases are shared with TRBD2. There are 16 residues in the CDR3. Trimming removed 5 bases from V and 6 bases from J; junction bases left unmatched: 10. CDR1 and CDR2 (germline): SGHAT, FQNNGV. The CDR3 nucleotides read TGTGCCAGCAGCCCCGTACTAGCGGGAGGGAAAGGCGAGCAGTACTTC. Its translation is CASSPVLAGGKGEQYF.

The V gene is TRBV11-2, the J gene TRBJ2-5; 11 bases map to TRBD2. The CDR3 is 14 amino acids. CDR1 and CDR2 (germline): SGHAT, FQNNGV. V lost 3 bases and J lost 5; bases outside the gene matches: 2. The chain's CDR3 is CASSFSGRGETQYF. For the CDR3, the DNA is TGTGCCAGCAGCTTTAGCGGGAGGGGCGAGACCCAGTACTTC.

This rearrangement joins TRBV6-5 to TRBJ2-3, with a weak D call TRBD2 (7 bases). CDR1 is MNHEY, CDR2 SVGAGI, per germline. The V end was cut by 6 bases, the J end by 0 bases, with 13 bases between. The CDR3 runs 15 residues. In DNA form, the CDR3 reads TGTGCCAGCAGAGACCGGGGGGCGAGCACAGATACGCAGTATTTT. Residues: CASRDRGASTDTQYF.

The gene calls are TRBV18 and TRBJ1-5, with 9 positions matching TRBD1. V shed 3 bases, J shed 2 bases, and the junction held 2 bases outside the gene matches. Germline V lookup: CDR1 KGHSH, CDR2 LQKENI. This CDR3 has 15 amino acids. Here the CDR3 reads CASSPRTGGNQPQHF. As DNA, the CDR3 is TGTGCCAGCTCACCCAGGACAGGGGGCAATCAGCCCCAGCATTTT.

The chain has TRBV7-9 and TRBJ1-2, with D unresolved. V was clipped by 3 bases and J by 1 base, with 6 bases between them. This CDR3 region has 13 residues. CDR1 SEHNR and CDR2 FQNEAQ come from the germline V gene (reference sequence). The CDR3: CASSLSSNYGYTF. DNA of the CDR3: TGTGCCAGCAGCTTGAGTAGTAACTATGGCTACACCTTC. The whole variable domain, remainder taken from reference TRBV7-9 and TRBJ1-2, is DTGVSQNPRHKITKRGQNVTFRCDPISEHNRLYWYRQTLGQGPEFLTYFQNEAQLEKSRLLSDRFSAERPKGSFSTLEIQRTEQGDSAMYLCASSLSSNYGYTFGSGTRLTVV.

The chain employs TRBV4-2 and TRBJ2-5, with TRBD2 matching over 9 bases. The CDR3 consists of 16 residues. J was trimmed by 2 bases and V by 5 bases; bases with no gene match: 9. CDR1 is LGHNA and CDR2 is YNFKEQ in the germline V gene. The CDR3 is CASSGFSGGKQETQYF. CDR3 nucleotides: TGTGCCAGCAGCGGGTTTAGCGGGGGAAAACAAGAGACCCAGTACTTC.

In DNA form, the CDR3 reads TGTGCCAGCAGCCAATTGACTAGCGGGTTTCAAGAGACCCAGTACTTC. As protein: CASSQLTSGFQETQYF. This rearrangement joins TRBV16 to TRBJ2-5; TRBD2 matches 10 bases. The CDR3 spans 16 residues. CDR1 is KGHSY and CDR2 is FQNENV in the germline V gene. J lost 2 bases, V lost 1 base, and 4 bases had no gene match.

The chain has TRBV7-3 and TRBJ2-3, with 11 nucleotides matching TRBD2. The V gene end was trimmed by 5 bases and the J gene end by 2 bases; junction bases not matched to a gene: 3. CDR1 and CDR2 from the germline V gene are SGHTA and FQGTGA. This CDR3 region has 15 residues. The CDR3 bases are TGTGCCAGCAGCCGTAGCGGGGGGGCCACAGATACGCAGTATTTT. It encodes CASSRSGGATDTQYF.